Shown below are 4 T cell receptor beta chains from a single sample sequenced in a study of Ad26.COV2.S vaccination and SARS-CoV-2 variants. Sample treatment: some 19 received Ad26.COV2.S at low or high dose, single or two shots; several received placebo; per-sample allocation not given. Following the first vaccine or placebo injection, samples were taken on day 63. Clones were read by immunoSEQ multiplex PCR, and TCRdb kept only the in-frame ones, dropping some. The table has around 250,000 clones, around 88% seen once. The source material was peripheral blood, sampled in a trial of Ad26.COV2.S vaccine versus placebo. Receptors originate from a person aged 18-65 years who received the Ad26.COV2.S COVID-19 vaccine or a placebo.

This clone was counted once. This rearrangement joins TRBV4-1 to TRBJ2-1; 7 bases are shared with TRBD1. This CDR3 is 17 amino acids long. The J segment lost 4 bases and the V segment lost 4 bases, leaving 13 bases of the junction unmatched. Germline assignment: CDR1 MGHRA and CDR2 YSYEKL. The CDR3 here is CASSLKQGTHLYNEQFF. CDR3 DNA sequence: TGCGCCAGCAGCCTAAAACAGGGGACCCATCTTTACAATGAGCAGTTCTTC.

The rearrangement joins TRBV7-6 to TRBJ2-3, with 14 bases fitting TRBD2. Per the germline V gene, CDR1 is SGHVS and CDR2 is FNYEAQ. Losses at the gene ends were 2 bases for V and 2 bases for J; bases not matched to a gene: 3. The CDR3 is 17 residues long. The CDR3 spells CASSLPTSGGATDTQYF. CDR3 in DNA: TGTGCCAGCAGCTTACCGACTAGCGGGGGGGCCACAGATACGCAGTATTTT.

This chain joins TRBV5-1 and TRBJ1-6; 8 bases are a match to TRBD1. Germline loops: CDR1 SGHRS, CDR2 YFSETQ. The CDR3 spans 14 residues. V was pared by 3 bases and J by 7 bases, with 3 bases of the junction left unmatched. The CDR3 reads CASSWGTGNSPLHF. For the CDR3, the DNA is TGCGCCAGCAGCTGGGGGACAGGAAATTCACCCCTCCACTTT. Full variable domain (remainder filled in from reference TRBV5-1 and TRBJ1-6): KAGVTQTPRYLIKTRGQQVTLSCSPISGHRSVSWYQQTPGQGLQFLFEYFSETQRNKGNFPGRFSGRQFSNSRSEMNVSTLELGDSALYLCASSWGTGNSPLHFGNGTRLTVT.

This chain joins TRBV27 and TRBJ1-1; TRBD1 aligns across 9 bases. The CDR3 extends over 14 amino acids. Looked up from germline, CDR1 is MNHEY and CDR2 is SMNVEV (reference sequence). J was trimmed by 4 bases and V by 4 bases; bases with no gene match: 4. This chain's CDR3 is CASSWGTGLTEAFF. CDR3 in DNA: TGTGCCAGCAGTTGGGGGACAGGGCTCACTGAAGCTTTCTTT.